Sequencing of this T cell receptor beta chain was carried out in a study of blood T cell repertoires in COVID-19. Across the whole study: Donors in the United States, Italy and Spain gave samples during acute or convalescent COVID-19.

Recruited during active infection, patients (from Seattle) were subsequently followed longitudinally. TCRdb keeps only in-frame clones here, not all; method: immunoSEQ multiplex PCR. Counted here are a few hundred thousand clones, around 86% occurring once; the ten biggest clones make up approximately 5.2%. The CDR3 spans 13 residues. V gave up 0 bases and J gave up 4 bases, with 6 bases separating them. CDR1 and CDR2 from the germline V gene are SGHTA and FQGNSA. Sequencing input: peripheral blood. This chain uses TRBV7-2 with TRBJ1-1; D remains unclear. The TCR originated in a woman in her seventies with COVID-19, enrolled during active disease. This chain's CDR3 is CASSLAQATEAFF. CDR3 sequence (DNA): TGTGCCAGCAGCTTAGCCCAGGCCACTGAAGCTTTCTTT.